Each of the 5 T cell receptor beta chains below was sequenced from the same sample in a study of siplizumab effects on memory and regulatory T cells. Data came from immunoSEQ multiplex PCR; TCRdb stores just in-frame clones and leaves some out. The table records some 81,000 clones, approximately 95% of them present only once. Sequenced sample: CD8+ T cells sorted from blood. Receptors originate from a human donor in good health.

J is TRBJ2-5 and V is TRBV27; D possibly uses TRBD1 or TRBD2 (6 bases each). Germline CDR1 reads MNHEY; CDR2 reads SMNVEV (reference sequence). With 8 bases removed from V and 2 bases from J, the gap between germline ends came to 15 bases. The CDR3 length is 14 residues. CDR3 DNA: TGTGCCAGCCGCTACGGGGGCGGGCAAGAGACCCAGTACTTC. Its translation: CASRYGGGQETQYF.

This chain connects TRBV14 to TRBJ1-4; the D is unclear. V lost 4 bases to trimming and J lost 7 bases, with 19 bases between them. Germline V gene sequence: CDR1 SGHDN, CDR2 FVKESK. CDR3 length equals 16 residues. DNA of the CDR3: TGTGCCAGCAGCCTCGCCCGGGGAACACGTACTGAAAAACTGTTTTTT. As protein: CASSLARGTRTEKLFF.

Written as DNA, the CDR3 is TGTGCCAGCAGCACCTCTTCGGGGTATGAGCAGTTCTTC. Translation: CASSTSSGYEQFF. The chain combines TRBV5-6 with TRBJ2-1, with a possible D match to TRBD2 (5 bases). Germline CDR1 reads SGHDT; CDR2 reads YYEEEE. Trimming took off 4 bases at V and 8 bases at J, with 13 bases between the two ends. This CDR3 spans 13 amino acids.

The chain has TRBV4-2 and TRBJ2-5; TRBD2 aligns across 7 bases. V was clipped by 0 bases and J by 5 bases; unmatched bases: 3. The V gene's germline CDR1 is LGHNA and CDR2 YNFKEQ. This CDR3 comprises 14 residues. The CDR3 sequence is CASSQDGLDETQYF. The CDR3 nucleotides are TGTGCCAGCAGCCAAGATGGACTAGATGAGACCCAGTACTTC.

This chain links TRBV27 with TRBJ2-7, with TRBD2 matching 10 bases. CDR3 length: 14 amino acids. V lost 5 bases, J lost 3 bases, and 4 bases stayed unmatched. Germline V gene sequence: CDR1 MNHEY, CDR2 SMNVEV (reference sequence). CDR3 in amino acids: CASSEGLAVYEQYF. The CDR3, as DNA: TGTGCCAGCAGTGAAGGACTAGCGGTCTACGAGCAGTACTTC.